The 25 T cell receptor beta chains presented below share a single source sample, sequenced in a study of brain T cells in children with intractable seizures. TCRdb keeps only in-frame clones here, not all; method: immunoSEQ multiplex PCR. The table includes 340,000 or so clones, nearly 95% detected once. Described time point: blood from clinic visit 5 months post-surgery; TSC patient then seizure free. The material sequenced was peripheral blood, taken 4 to 5 months after surgery. These receptors originate from a boy younger than two with tuberous sclerosis and intractable seizures.

This chain uses TRBV6-2 or TRBV6-3 with TRBJ1-5; weak D call: TRBD1 (5 bases). The CDR3 spans 15 residues. The V gene's germline CDR1 is MNHEY and CDR2 SVGEGT. Trimming cost V 5 bases and J 5 bases, with 16 bases left between them. Here the CDR3 DNA reads TGTGCCAGCAGTCCACGAGGGGACTATTATCAGCCCCAGCATTTT. Its translation: CASSPRGDYYQPQHF.

The V gene is TRBV19, the J gene TRBJ2-1; a possible D gene is TRBD2 (6 bases). Germline CDR1 reads LNHDA; CDR2 reads SQIVND (reference sequence). V was cut by 7 bases and J by 2 bases, with 15 bases left in between. The CDR3 has 15 residues. The CDR3 DNA reads TGTGCCAGTACCGGTACTAGCCTCCCCTACAATGAGCAGTTCTTC. Residues: CASTGTSLPYNEQFF.

The gene calls are TRBV6-5 and TRBJ1-1; possibly TRBD1 for D (5 bases). Germline V gives CDR1 MNHEY, CDR2 SVGAGI. The CDR3 loop spans 13 amino acids. Trimming took 5 bases from V and 1 from J, leaving 8 bases between them. DNA of the CDR3: TGTGCCAGCAGTCTGGACAAGAACACTGAAGCTTTCTTT. This gives the protein CASSLDKNTEAFF.

This chain's CDR3 is CASSQGPTDEQFF. The CDR3 nucleotides read TGCGCCAGCAGCCAAGGACCCACTGATGAGCAGTTCTTC. The chain links TRBV4-1 to TRBJ2-1; D is uncertain. The ends were cut back, 1 base at V and 8 bases at J, with 9 bases in the middle. Germline CDR1 and CDR2: MGHRA and YSYEKL. The CDR3 loop spans 13 amino acids.

V gene TRBV7-3 combines with J gene TRBJ1-1, with 7 nucleotides matching TRBD1. This CDR3 has 14 amino acids. Germline CDR1 and CDR2: SGHTA and FQGTGA. Losses at the gene ends were 10 bases for V and 4 bases for J; bases not matched to a gene: 12. Here the CDR3 reads CATNDRAGTTEAFF. CDR3 nucleotide sequence: TGTGCCACTAATGACAGGGCTGGGACCACTGAAGCTTTCTTT.

The chain joins TRBV7-2 to TRBJ2-1; TRBD2 aligns across 8 bases. The CDR3 contains 17 residues. V dropped 4 bases and J dropped 4; count of bases not matched to a gene: 12. The V gene's germline CDR1 is SGHTA and CDR2 FQGNSA. CDR3 nucleotide sequence: TGTGCCAGCAGCTCTCTAGGGGCGGGGGGACCATACAATGAGCAGTTCTTC. This sequence encodes CASSSLGAGGPYNEQFF.

As to this clone: This may arise from a read error, as a much more abundant clone is one base away. Other nucleotide sequences from this sample produce the same CDR3. This rearrangement joins TRBV3-1 (or the pseudogene TRBV3-2) to TRBJ2-2; D remains unclear. Germline lookup yields CDR1 LGHDT and CDR2 YNNKEL (reference sequence). The CDR3 runs 12 residues. Trimming removed 4 bases from V and 3 bases from J, with 3 bases in between. The CDR3 sequence is CASSLYTGELFF. CDR3 DNA sequence: TGTGCCAGCAGCCTTTACACCGGGGAGCTGTTTTTT.

CDR3 in DNA: TGTGCCAGCAGCGCCAGGGACGACGGGGGGTACAATGAGCAGTTCTTC. Residues: CASSARDDGGYNEQFF. The genes are TRBV7-9 and TRBJ2-1; 7 nucleotides match TRBD2. The germline V gene encodes CDR1 SEHNR and CDR2 FQNEAQ (reference sequence). V was clipped by 5 bases and J by 4 bases; unmatched bases: 11. The length of the CDR3 is 16 residues.

In this sample, this clone turned up once. The chain links TRBV9 to TRBJ1-1; 7 positions agree with TRBD1. Germline V gene data show CDR1 as SGDLS and CDR2 as YYNGEE. With 0 bases clipped from V and 3 bases from J, the junction kept 5 bases outside the gene matches. CDR3 length: 15 amino acids. CDR3 loop: CASSVAPGGDTEAFF. Written as DNA, the CDR3 is TGTGCCAGCAGCGTAGCACCAGGGGGAGACACTGAAGCTTTCTTT.

This clone was seen more than once but under ten times. V gene TRBV6-5 combines with J gene TRBJ2-7; D remains ambiguous. CDR3 length equals 11 residues. V was clipped by 4 bases and J by 3 bases, with 4 bases between them. Germline assignment: CDR1 MNHEY and CDR2 SVGAGI. This chain's CDR3 is CASSFGYEQYF. The CDR3 DNA reads as TGTGCCAGCAGTTTTGGCTACGAGCAGTACTTC.

This sequence joins TRBV28 and TRBJ1-5, with no clear D. V lost 3 bases and J lost 0, with 6 bases in between. This CDR3 comprises 14 residues. CDR1 is MDHEN and CDR2 is SYDVKM in the germline V gene. The chain's CDR3 is CASSFISSNQPQHF. As DNA, the CDR3 is TGTGCCAGCAGTTTCATTAGTAGCAATCAGCCCCAGCATTTT.

V gene TRBV10-3 combines with J gene TRBJ1-1; 7 bases agree with TRBD1. Per germline, CDR1 ENHRY and CDR2 SYGVKD. The CDR3 length is 14 residues. The J segment lost 0 bases and the V segment lost 7 bases, leaving 5 bases of the junction unmatched. CDR3 in DNA: TGTGCCATCAACACAGGGGCGTTGAACACTGAAGCTTTCTTT. Protein: CAINTGALNTEAFF.

The rearrangement links TRBV10-3 to TRBJ1-1; D is unresolved. CDR1 ENHRY and CDR2 SYGVKD come from the germline V gene. This CDR3 is 14 amino acids long. V lost 6 bases and J 0 bases, leaving 11 bases between the germline ends. The CDR3 DNA reads as TGTGCCATCAGCCCCCCAGAAATGAACACTGAAGCTTTCTTT. Translated: CAISPPEMNTEAFF.

The chain combines TRBV5-8 with TRBJ2-5; a possible D gene is TRBD2 (5 bases). Germline V gene data show CDR1 as SGHTS and CDR2 as YDEGEE. The CDR3 is 15 amino acids. V dropped 3 bases and J dropped 3 bases, with 15 bases sitting between them. CDR3 coding DNA: TGTGCCAGCAGCTCGTTGACGGGAAGCGAAGAGACCCAGTACTTC. Its translation is CASSSLTGSEETQYF.

The chain employs TRBV19 and TRBJ1-1; D may be TRBD1 (5 bases). V was shortened by 3 bases and J by 3 bases, with 11 bases between the two germline ends. The CDR3 has 14 residues. The germline V gene encodes CDR1 LNHDA and CDR2 SQIVND (reference sequence). CDR3 in amino acids: CASSIGRGHTEAFF. The CDR3 bases are TGTGCCAGTAGTATCGGTAGGGGTCACACTGAAGCTTTCTTT.

The CDR3 loop is CASSQPAVGGTQYF. The CDR3, as DNA: TGTGCCAGCAGCCAACCTGCGGTAGGGGGTACGCAGTATTTT. The V and J genes are TRBV14 and TRBJ2-3; D is possibly TRBD1 (6 bases). The V end was cut by 2 bases, the J end by 8 bases, with 14 bases between. This CDR3 spans 14 amino acids. Germline loops: CDR1 SGHDN, CDR2 FVKESK.

The chain has TRBV5-6 and TRBJ2-1; D possibly corresponds to TRBD1 (5 bases). This CDR3 comprises 13 residues. Looked up from germline, CDR1 is SGHDT and CDR2 is YYEEEE. Deletions cut 0 bases from V and 8 bases from J, with 9 bases between. For the CDR3, the DNA is TGTGCCAGCAGCTTGGTTCAGGGTCATGAGCAGTTCTTC. It specifies CASSLVQGHEQFF.

This chain joins TRBV5-1 and TRBJ2-5; D ambiguous. The CDR3 extends over 15 amino acids. Trimming cost V 4 bases and J 2 bases, with 15 bases left between them. The germline V gene has CDR1 SGHRS and CDR2 YFSETQ. CDR3 sequence reads: CASSAWEPTQETQYF. CDR3 sequence (DNA): TGCGCCAGCAGCGCATGGGAACCCACACAAGAGACCCAGTACTTC. Combining the CDR3 with reference TRBV5-1 and TRBJ2-5 gives the whole variable domain KAGVTQTPRYLIKTRGQQVTLSCSPISGHRSVSWYQQTPGQGLQFLFEYFSETQRNKGNFPGRFSGRQFSNSRSEMNVSTLELGDSALYLCASSAWEPTQETQYFGPGTRLLVL.

The J gene is TRBJ2-3, the V gene TRBV15; the D is unclear. The V gene lost 5 bases and the J gene lost 4 bases, with 13 bases spanning the gap. This CDR3 comprises 14 residues. The V gene's germline CDR1 is LNHNV and CDR2 YYDKDF (reference sequence). Here the CDR3 DNA reads TGTGCCACCAGCCCCCCGCTTCGATCAGATACGCAGTATTTT. Translating it yields CATSPPLRSDTQYF.

The chain joins TRBV12-3 or TRBV12-4 to TRBJ2-1, with 7 bases identical to TRBD2. The CDR3 spans 11 residues. J was trimmed by 8 bases and V by 6 bases; bases with no gene match: 1. CDR3 sequence reads: CASRGGYEQFF. The CDR3 DNA reads TGTGCCAGCAGGGGGGGGTATGAGCAGTTCTTC.

This chain joins TRBV28 and TRBJ2-7; D could derive from TRBD1 or TRBD2 (5 bases each). CDR3 length: 13 amino acids. The ends were cut back, 6 bases at V and 3 bases at J, with 12 bases in the middle. CDR1 is MDHEN, CDR2 SYDVKM, per germline. The CDR3 DNA is TGTGCCAGCAGGAGGGACGGTCACTACGAGCAGTACTTC. Its protein is CASRRDGHYEQYF.

The DNA of the CDR3 is TGTGCCAGCAGCTTGGACAGGTATAGCAATCAGCCCCAGCATTTT. Its protein product is CASSLDRYSNQPQHF. The chain carries TRBV5-6 and TRBJ1-5; possible D gene TRBD1, 5 bases. V was shortened by 0 bases and J by 0 bases, with 7 bases between the two germline ends. Germline CDR1 reads SGHDT; CDR2 reads YYEEEE. The CDR3 has 15 residues.

J is TRBJ1-4 and V is TRBV4-1, with 9 bases lining up with TRBD1. Germline V gives CDR1 MGHRA, CDR2 YSYEKL. V was clipped by 6 bases and J by 7 bases; unmatched bases: 9. The CDR3 contains 15 residues. The CDR3 DNA reads TGCGCCAGCAGGACACCCGGGACAGGGCGTGAAAAACTGTTTTTT. Its translation: CASRTPGTGREKLFF.

The V and J genes are TRBV30 and TRBJ2-3; a possible D gene is TRBD1 (6 bases). Germline lookup yields CDR1 GTSNPN and CDR2 SVGIG (reference sequence). The V gene lost 2 bases and the J gene lost 4 bases, with 16 bases spanning the gap. This CDR3 comprises 15 residues. CDR3 loop: CAWSNLDRTADTQYF. CDR3 coding DNA: TGTGCCTGGAGTAATTTAGACAGGACGGCAGATACGCAGTATTTT.

The gene calls are TRBV6-5 and TRBJ1-1; D possibly corresponds to TRBD1 (6 bases). Trimming took 0 bases from V and 0 from J, leaving 8 bases between them. The CDR3 has 15 amino acids. Germline V gives CDR1 MNHEY, CDR2 SVGAGI. This chain's CDR3 is CASSYSGTMNTEAFF. CDR3 coding DNA: TGTGCCAGCAGTTACTCCGGGACAATGAACACTGAAGCTTTCTTT.